A selection of T cell receptor beta chains follows, all from one sample in a study of cytomegalovirus exposure and HLA in healthy donors. This table comes from immunoSEQ multiplex PCR, and its TCRdb copy is limited to in-frame clones, with some not included. The top ten clones hold about 2% of a sample with about 110,000 clones, about nine tenths of them seen once. The sequencing input was PBMCs. These receptors all come from a woman between 18 and 29 years old in good health and CMV-seronegative. The CDR3 runs from the conserved cysteine through the conserved F or W. Each record gives: V gene, J gene, CDR3 protein.

TRBV6-6	TRBJ2-1	CASSLWGGANNEQFF
TRBV7-2	TRBJ1-6	CASSFAGDRGVSPLHF
TRBV7-2	TRBJ1-5	CASSLDSAPGPQHF
TRBV27	TRBJ1-2	CASGGLGYGYTF
TRBV7-9	TRBJ1-1	CASSTRQGIMNTEAFF
TRBV28	TRBJ1-1	CASSDRVEAFF
TRBV14	TRBJ1-2	CASSTRQGINYGYTF
TRBV7-2	TRBJ2-1	CASSGTSGSYNEQFF
TRBV11-2	TRBJ2-7	CASSLGGDSSYEQYF
TRBV2	TRBJ1-3	CASRDRVLRGNTIYF
TRBV28	TRBJ2-2	CASSSLRERDTGELFF
TRBV6-4	TRBJ2-2	CASSDGGSTGELFF
TRBV7-2	TRBJ2-3	CASSSGTRNSDTQYF
TRBV5-1	TRBJ2-1	CASSPDGTSNEQFF
TRBV7-9	TRBJ1-4	CASSPQTGRGEKLFF
TRBV4-2	TRBJ2-3	CASSRDYSTRTDTQYF